This T cell receptor (beta chain) was captured in a study of T cells expressing NK-cell markers. The overall study: Sorted T-cell subsets CD3+CD56+NKG2C+, CD3+CD56+NKG2C- and CD3+CD56-NKG2C+ were TCR beta-sequenced.

UMI-tagged 5'RACE template switching yielded the TCR beta cDNA. TCRdb re-called the 5' RACE reads; every CDR3 protein appears as one record, without DNA. Recorded for this sample: about 390,000 distinct CDR3 sequences. The CDR3 runs to 12 residues. Germline V lookup: CDR1 SEHNR, CDR2 FQNEAQ (reference sequence). The sample was blood T cells: a sorted CD56 or NKG2C T cell subset, CD4+ or CD8+ T cells, or bulk PBMC T cells (not recorded which). This sequence joins TRBV7-9 and TRBJ2-3; TCRdb calls TRBD2, which cannot be checked without DNA. This TCR derives from a woman aged 45-59 years in good health. CDR3 sequence reads: CASSPPVEAQYF.